Sequencing of this T cell receptor beta chain was carried out in a study of monozygotic twins with inflammatory bowel disease. TCRdb re-called the 5' RACE reads, yielding one record per CDR3 amino acid sequence without DNA. This listing includes about 160,000 distinct CDR3 sequences. A remark on this clonotype: As yet, its antigen is unknown.

Staff drew a roughly 2.5 ml blood sample from each donor. The germline CDR1 and CDR2 sequences are SGHRS and YFSETQ. This CDR3 region has 17 residues. The study, taken as a whole, reports: No separation of different T cell subtypes was possible.

The chain links TRBV5-1 to TRBJ2-1; lacking DNA, the TRBD1 call made by TCRdb goes unchecked. The receptor was isolated from a human donor with ulcerative colitis or Crohn's disease, or a healthy co-twin of an affected twin (not recorded which). Specimen: blood. The chain's CDR3 is CASSLDYTGQTYNEQFF.